Below are 26 T cell receptor beta chains sequenced from a single sample in a study of blood T cell repertoires in COVID-19. Sequencing used immunoSEQ multiplex PCR; TCRdb keeps in-frame clones, though not all of them. The sample shows 150,000 to 200,000 clones, 82% of them seen only once. The source material was peripheral blood. Receptors were obtained from a woman aged 80 or older with acute or convalescent COVID-19.

The CDR3 spells CASSYLGRNTEAFF. The CDR3 coding sequence is TGTGCCAGCAGCTACCTGGGGCGGAACACTGAAGCTTTCTTT. The rearrangement joins TRBV7-2 to TRBJ1-1; weak D call: TRBD1 (5 bases). V shed 4 bases and J shed 1 base, with 10 bases lying between them. Germline values: CDR1 SGHTA, CDR2 FQGNSA. The CDR3 is 14 amino acids.

The chain recombines TRBV11-2 with TRBJ1-3, with D hard to call. Between the trimmed V and J ends, which lost 3 bases and 7 bases, there was a span of 7 bases. CDR3 length: 12 amino acids. Per germline, CDR1 SGHAT and CDR2 FQNNGV. The DNA for the CDR3 is TGTGCCAGCAGCTTCTTTCGGAACACCATATATTTT. It is translated as CASSFFRNTIYF. The full variable domain, rest sourced from reference TRBV11-2 and TRBJ1-3, is EAGVAQSPRYKIIEKRQSVAFWCNPISGHATLYWYQQILGQGPKLLIQFQNNGVVDDSQLPKDRFSAERLKGVDSTLKIQPAKLEDSAVYLCASSFFRNTIYFGEGSWLTVV.

The chain recombines TRBV19 with TRBJ2-7; 10 bases match TRBD2. This CDR3 has 15 residues. Germline lookup yields CDR1 LNHDA and CDR2 SQIVND (reference sequence). V was clipped by 6 bases and J by 0 bases; unmatched bases: 5. The CDR3 sequence: CASSPTSGISYEQYF. The CDR3 nucleotides read TGTGCCAGTAGCCCTACTAGCGGGATCTCCTACGAGCAGTACTTC.

This clone has a handful of counts. The chain uses TRBV11-2 and TRBJ1-2; TRBD1 agrees at 8 bases. The CDR3 spans 13 residues. Germline V gene lookup returns CDR1 SGHAT and CDR2 FQNNGV. V lost 5 bases, J lost 8 bases, and 7 bases stayed unmatched. The CDR3 region is CASSHFRGQGYTF. In nucleotides, the CDR3 is TGTGCCAGCAGCCATTTCAGGGGGCAGGGCTACACCTTC.

V gene TRBV6-5 combines with J gene TRBJ2-2; TRBD2 agrees at 7 bases. The CDR3 length is 15 residues. Losses at the gene ends were 4 bases for V and 1 base for J; bases not matched to a gene: 3. The germline V gene encodes CDR1 MNHEY and CDR2 SVGAGI. The CDR3 is CASSFTSENTGELFF. The CDR3 DNA sequence: TGTGCCAGCAGTTTCACTAGCGAGAACACCGGGGAGCTGTTTTTT.

The chain employs TRBV5-1 and TRBJ1-2; maybe TRBD1 (5 bases). Trimming cost V 0 bases and J 3 bases, with 6 bases left between them. Germline assignment: CDR1 SGHRS and CDR2 YFSETQ. CDR3 length: 13 residues. In DNA form, the CDR3 reads TGCGCCAGCAGCTTGGCGGGGGACTATGGCTACACCTTC. Its translation is CASSLAGDYGYTF.

J is TRBJ1-1 and V is TRBV7-9; TRBD1 is a possible D gene (5 bases). Trimming left V 3 bases short and J 5 bases short, with 13 bases between. Germline CDR1 SEHNR, CDR2 FQNEAQ (reference sequence). The CDR3 is made up of 14 amino acids. CDR3 in DNA: TGTGCCAGCAGCTTTCAGGGAGGGAAGACTGAAGCTTTCTTT. This encodes CASSFQGGKTEAFF.

This clone was counted a few times. V gene TRBV9 combines with J gene TRBJ2-7, with TRBD2 as a possible D gene (6 bases). The CDR3 contains 14 residues. V lost 2 bases and J lost 6, with 15 bases in between. Germline V lookup: CDR1 SGDLS, CDR2 YYNGEE. The CDR3 DNA reads TGTGCCAGCAGCGTTGCCTCCGGGACTGTCGAGCAGTACTTC. Its protein product is CASSVASGTVEQYF.

Written as DNA, the CDR3 is TGTGCCACCAGGGGAGGGGGAAGAGACTATGGCTACACCTTC. This codes for CATRGGGRDYGYTF. The V gene is TRBV15, the J gene TRBJ1-2, with a weak D call TRBD1 (6 bases). CDR1 and CDR2 from the germline V gene are LNHNV and YYDKDF (reference sequence). This CDR3 region has 14 residues. V gave up 6 bases and J gave up 3 bases, with 14 bases separating them. The variable domain in full, with the rest retrieved from reference TRBV15 and TRBJ1-2, is DAMVIQNPRYQVTQFGKPVTLSCSQTLNHNVMYWYQQKSSQAPKLLFHYYDKDFNNEADTPDNFQSRRPNTSFCFLDIRSPGLGDTAMYLCATRGGGRDYGYTFGSGTRLTVV.

V and J are TRBV10-3 and TRBJ2-1; D is ambiguous. This CDR3 spans 14 amino acids. Germline loops: CDR1 ENHRY, CDR2 SYGVKD. V was clipped by 3 bases and J by 1 base, with 7 bases between them. In nucleotides, the CDR3 is TGTGCCATCAGTGACGGCGGTTCCTACAATGAGCAGTTCTTC. Protein product: CAISDGGSYNEQFF.

This clone is a singleton in its sample. This sequence joins TRBV19 and TRBJ1-2; 8 bases are shared with TRBD1. The V gene end was trimmed by 3 bases and the J gene end by 8 bases; junction bases not matched to a gene: 5. CDR1 is LNHDA, CDR2 SQIVND, per germline (reference sequence). The CDR3 runs 13 residues. This CDR3 is CASSMDRVGGYTF. Here the CDR3 DNA reads TGTGCCAGTAGTATGGACAGGGTGGGAGGCTACACCTTC.

This chain connects TRBV13 to TRBJ2-1, with 10 positions matching TRBD1. With 5 bases clipped from V and 5 bases from J, the junction kept 6 bases outside the gene matches. The V gene's germline CDR1 is PRHDT and CDR2 FYEKMQ (reference sequence). This CDR3 region has 15 residues. CDR3 residues: CASSLPGTGDNEQFF. The CDR3 coding sequence is TGTGCCAGCAGCCTACCCGGGACAGGGGACAATGAGCAGTTCTTC.

This chain joins TRBV2 and TRBJ1-2; no clear D gene. The CDR3 consists of 12 residues. In germline, CDR1 is SNHLY, CDR2 FYNNEI. Trimming removed 8 bases at V and 2 bases at J, with 9 bases between. CDR3 amino acids: CASSTLNYGYTF. The CDR3 DNA reads as TGTGCCAGCTCGACATTGAACTATGGCTACACCTTC.

J is TRBJ1-1 and V is TRBV5-1; tentatively, D is TRBD1 (5 bases). This CDR3 region has 14 residues. The V gene lost 4 bases and the J gene lost 1 base, with 11 bases spanning the gap. Germline-derived CDR1 and CDR2 are SGHRS and YFSETQ. The CDR3 DNA is TGCGCCAGCAGCCTGTTCGGGGGGAACACTGAAGCTTTCTTT. Translation gives CASSLFGGNTEAFF.

This chain connects TRBV9 to TRBJ2-7; 13 bases align to TRBD2. CDR1 and CDR2 from the germline V gene are SGDLS and YYNGEE. Losses at the gene ends were 2 bases for V and 2 bases for J; bases not matched to a gene: 4. The CDR3 length is 16 residues. The CDR3 coding sequence is TGTGCCAGCAGCGTTGGAGGACTAGCGGGAGCCTACGAGCAGTACTTC. It translates to CASSVGGLAGAYEQYF.

V usage is TRBV2 and J usage is TRBJ2-1; 8 bases are shared with TRBD1. After removal of 7 bases from V and 10 bases from J, the junction contained 9 bases not matched to a gene. CDR3 length: 13 residues. Per germline, CDR1 SNHLY and CDR2 FYNNEI. The CDR3 nucleotides are TGTGCCAGCACCTGGACAGGGTTGGCGGAGCAGTTCTTC. This codes for CASTWTGLAEQFF.

V gene TRBV19 combines with J gene TRBJ1-3; TRBD1 is a possible D gene (5 bases). Germline CDR1 LNHDA, CDR2 SQIVND (reference sequence). This CDR3 contains 17 residues. The V gene lost 3 bases and the J gene lost 0 bases, with 15 bases spanning the gap. CDR3 protein: CASSIEGVGLSGNTIYF. CDR3 sequence (DNA): TGTGCCAGTAGTATCGAAGGGGTAGGGCTCTCTGGAAACACCATATATTTT.

The chain combines TRBV19 with TRBJ2-1, with D possibly TRBD1 on 5 matching bases. The germline gives CDR1 LNHDA, CDR2 SQIVND (reference sequence). There are 14 residues in the CDR3. The germline V and J ends were trimmed by 4 bases and 0 bases, with 7 bases remaining between them. The CDR3 region has the DNA TGTGCCAGTAGTAGACAGTTCTCCTACAATGAGCAGTTCTTC. Translating gives CASSRQFSYNEQFF.

J is TRBJ1-1 and V is TRBV30; no definite D call. The CDR3 length is 15 residues. From germline, CDR1 is GTSNPN and CDR2 SVGIG (reference sequence). V dropped 3 bases and J dropped 5 bases, with 19 bases sitting between them. The CDR3 spells CAWRTAAAIVTEAFF. The CDR3 DNA reads TGTGCCTGGAGGACCGCGGCAGCTATTGTTACTGAAGCTTTCTTT. Filled out from reference TRBV30 and TRBJ1-1, the complete variable domain reads SQTIHQWPATLVQPVGSPLSLECTVEGTSNPNLYWYRQAAGRGLQLLFYSVGIGQISSEVPQNLSASRPQDRQFILSSKKLLLSDSGFYLCAWRTAAAIVTEAFFGQGTRLTVV.

The V and J genes are TRBV7-9 and TRBJ2-7; TRBD2 matches 9 bases. CDR1 is SEHNR, CDR2 FQNEAQ, per germline (reference sequence). The CDR3 has 16 residues. Trimming at V came to 2 bases and at J to 2 bases, leaving 7 bases not matched to a gene. The CDR3 region has the DNA TGTGCCAGCAGCTTAAGCCGGCTAGCGGGGCCCTACGAGCAGTACTTC. As protein: CASSLSRLAGPYEQYF.

Comment on this clone: Other DNA sequences from this sample encode an identical CDR3 as well. The chain couples TRBV2 to TRBJ2-7, with D possibly matching TRBD1 (5 bases). Germline-derived CDR1 and CDR2 are SNHLY and FYNNEI. CDR3 size: 12 residues. The V gene lost 2 bases and the J gene lost 4 bases, with 6 bases spanning the gap. The CDR3 DNA reads as TGTGCCAGCAGTGAACAGGGATACGAGCAGTACTTC. Residues: CASSEQGYEQYF.

V usage is TRBV20-1 and J usage is TRBJ2-1; 7 bases map to TRBD1. The germline V gene encodes CDR1 DFQATT and CDR2 SNEGSKA (reference sequence). V gave up 5 bases and J gave up 10 bases; unmatched junction bases: 5. This CDR3 has 11 residues. Written as DNA, the CDR3 is TGCAGTGCTGACAGGGTTGTGGAGCAGTTCTTC. Its translation: CSADRVVEQFF.

The chain joins TRBV5-6 to TRBJ2-2; tentative D call: TRBD1 (6 bases). The CDR3 runs to 14 residues. V dropped 3 bases and J dropped 6 bases, with 12 bases sitting between them. Germline V gene lookup returns CDR1 SGHDT and CDR2 YYEEEE. The CDR3 DNA is TGTGCCAGCAGCTCGGAAGACAGGTCCGGGGAGCTGTTTTTT. Encoded protein: CASSSEDRSGELFF.

This chain joins TRBV5-1 and TRBJ1-4, with 7 bases matching TRBD1. Germline-derived CDR1 and CDR2 are SGHRS and YFSETQ. Trimming at V came to 7 bases and at J to 3 bases, leaving 6 bases not matched to a gene. This CDR3 has 14 amino acids. This CDR3 is CASHRGEANEKLFF. CDR3 coding DNA: TGCGCCAGCCACAGGGGAGAAGCTAATGAAAAACTGTTTTTT.

The chain's CDR3 is CASGSGTFYEQYF. CDR3 DNA: TGTGCTAGTGGTTCAGGGACTTTCTACGAGCAGTACTTC. The gene calls are TRBV12-5 and TRBJ2-7; weak D call: TRBD2 (6 bases). The CDR3 runs to 13 residues. Germline CDR1 and CDR2: LGHNT and FRNRAP. V shed 4 bases and J shed 3 bases, with 10 bases lying between them.

V is TRBV5-1 and J is TRBJ2-1; 8 nucleotides align to TRBD2. V lost 7 bases to trimming and J lost 6 bases; unmatched junction nucleotides: 6. Germline assignment: CDR1 SGHRS and CDR2 YFSETQ. The CDR3 extends over 13 amino acids. CDR3 bases: TGCGCCAGCTCGGGACTAGTCCCCAATGAGCAGTTCTTC. It translates to CASSGLVPNEQFF.